Each of the 26 T cell receptor beta chains below was sequenced from the same sample in a study of response to subunit inactivated influenza vaccine. TCRdb ran MiXCR on the RT-PCR reads and lists one entry per CDR3 protein. The sample gives a few hundred thousand distinct CDR3 sequences, around 15% of which show up once; 11% is in the top ten. The sequencing used PBMCs from blood, collected about 12 days after vaccination. Receptor source: a man between 45 and 60 years old who received an inactivated influenza vaccine.

This clonotype was seen only a few times. The chain couples TRBV20-1 to TRBJ2-1; D is possibly TRBD2 (6 bases). In germline, CDR1 is DFQATT, CDR2 SNEGSKA (reference sequence). This CDR3 is built from 15 residues. Trimming cost V 1 base and J 0 bases, with 10 bases left between them. The CDR3 DNA reads TGCAGTGCTAGAGCGACTAGAGGCTCCTACAATGAGCAGTTCTTC. Protein sequence: CSARATRGSYNEQFF.

V is TRBV7-2 and J is TRBJ2-7, with TRBD1 matching over 8 bases. CDR1 and CDR2 (germline): SGHTA, FQGNSA. The CDR3 loop spans 13 amino acids. The ends lost 5 bases at V and 5 bases at J; junction bases unmatched: 5. CDR3 nucleotide sequence: TGTGCCAGCAGCACGACAGGGGACCACGAGCAGTACTTC. Its translation is CASSTTGDHEQYF.

This chain uses TRBV7-2 with TRBJ1-5; D is perhaps TRBD1 (5 bases). Germline V gene lookup returns CDR1 SGHTA and CDR2 FQGNSA. V lost 5 bases and J 2 bases, leaving 13 bases between the germline ends. This CDR3 is built from 15 residues. This CDR3 reads CASSEGGRGNQPQHF. The CDR3, as DNA: TGTGCCAGCAGCGAAGGTGGCAGGGGCAATCAGCCCCAGCATTTT.

This clonotype came up many times. This sequence joins TRBV4-1 and TRBJ1-4; 8 bases line up with TRBD1. From germline, CDR1 is MGHRA and CDR2 YSYEKL. This CDR3 is built from 15 residues. V dropped 2 bases and J dropped 8; count of bases not matched to a gene: 7. The CDR3 nucleotides read TGCGCCAGCAGCCAACAAGTGACAGGGGACGAAAAACTGTTTTTT. Its protein is CASSQQVTGDEKLFF.

The V call is TRBV10-3, the J call TRBJ2-3; TRBD2 might be the D (5 bases). Trimming removed 4 bases at V and 0 bases at J, with 11 bases between. CDR3 length: 15 residues. Germline CDR1 ENHRY, CDR2 SYGVKD. The CDR3: CAISVRPGSTDTQYF. CDR3 in DNA: TGTGCCATCAGTGTCCGGCCGGGGAGCACAGATACGCAGTATTTT.

The chain carries TRBV4-3 and TRBJ2-3; 10 positions match TRBD2. CDR3 length equals 18 residues. J lost 3 bases, V lost 0 bases, and 9 bases had no gene match. The germline CDR1 and CDR2 sequences are LGHNA and YSLEER. CDR3 sequence reads: CASSQDRALAGVTDTQYF. The CDR3 DNA reads as TGCGCCAGCAGCCAAGATCGTGCGCTAGCGGGAGTTACAGATACGCAGTATTTT.

The chain is built from TRBV4-3 and TRBJ2-3; 8 nucleotides align to TRBD2. The junction had 13 bases not matched to a gene; V was cut back by 1 base and J by 13 bases. The CDR3 extends over 15 amino acids. In germline, CDR1 is LGHNA, CDR2 YSLEER. Here the CDR3 DNA reads TGCGCCAGCAGCCAAGGGAGGGGACTAGGGGGACGGGAGTATTTT. As protein: CASSQGRGLGGREYF.

This chain connects TRBV20-1 to TRBJ2-7, with TRBD2 matching over 8 bases. V lost 1 base and J lost 3; bases outside the gene matches: 5. From germline, CDR1 is DFQATT and CDR2 SNEGSKA (reference sequence). The CDR3 has 14 residues. CDR3 in amino acids: CSARVSGSGYEQYF. CDR3 in DNA: TGCAGTGCTAGAGTGAGCGGGAGTGGCTACGAGCAGTACTTC.

The rearrangement joins TRBV18 to TRBJ2-1; D is unresolved. CDR1 and CDR2 from the germline V gene are KGHSH and LQKENI. V was shortened by 5 bases and J by 5 bases, with 28 bases between the two germline ends. This CDR3 spans 19 amino acids. CDR3 sequence: CASSWKALLVSNLDNEQFF. In nucleotides, the CDR3 is TGTGCCAGCTCATGGAAGGCCCTTCTGGTGTCCAACCTGGACAATGAGCAGTTCTTC. The variable domain in full, with the rest retrieved from reference TRBV18 and TRBJ2-1, is NAGVMQNPRHLVRRRGQEARLRCSPMKGHSHVYWYRQLPEEGLKFMVYLQKENIIDESGMPKERFSAEFPKEGPSILRIQQVVRGDSAAYFCASSWKALLVSNLDNEQFFGPGTRLTVL.

This clonotype is categorized as medium-sized. The CDR3 DNA reads as TGCAGTGCTAGAGATCTCGCGGGGGGTGATAATTCACCCCTCCACTTT. This sequence encodes CSARDLAGGDNSPLHF. The genes are TRBV20-1 and TRBJ1-6; D perhaps matches TRBD1 (5 bases). Germline lookup yields CDR1 DFQATT and CDR2 SNEGSKA (reference sequence). The CDR3 sequence is 16 residues long. Trimming cost V 0 bases and J 5 bases, with 14 bases left between them.

This clonotype was counted between two and nine times. In DNA, the CDR3 is TGTGCCATCAGTGGGGGTAACACTGAAGCTTTCTTT. It yields the protein CAISGGNTEAFF. This chain connects TRBV10-3 to TRBJ1-1; D is uncertain. Germline V lookup: CDR1 ENHRY, CDR2 SYGVKD. V was cut by 4 bases and J by 2 bases, with 5 bases left in between. The CDR3 loop spans 12 amino acids.

This clonotype was seen repeatedly, ten times or more. The chain uses TRBV11-2 and TRBJ2-1; 7 positions agree with TRBD2. CDR3 size: 13 residues. From germline, CDR1 is SGHAT and CDR2 FQNNGV. After removal of 4 bases from V and 6 bases from J, the junction contained 3 bases not matched to a gene. CDR3 protein: CASSSGLSNEQFF. As DNA, the CDR3 is TGTGCCAGCAGCTCGGGACTATCCAATGAGCAGTTCTTC.

This chain links TRBV20-1 with TRBJ2-7; 12 bases are shared with TRBD1. Germline-derived CDR1 and CDR2 are DFQATT and SNEGSKA (reference sequence). Losses at the gene ends were 5 bases for V and 2 bases for J; bases not matched to a gene: 4. The CDR3 is 14 amino acids. The CDR3 sequence: CSARDRGRAYEQYF. The CDR3 nucleotides read TGCAGTGCTCGGGACAGGGGGCGCGCCTACGAGCAGTACTTC.

The chain's CDR3 is CASSIEEGRYNEQFF. CDR3 coding DNA: TGTGCCAGTAGTATAGAGGAGGGCCGATACAATGAGCAGTTCTTC. The rearrangement links TRBV19 to TRBJ2-1, with a tentative D call TRBD2 (6 bases). V shed 0 bases and J shed 4 bases, with 10 bases lying between them. CDR1 and CDR2 (germline): LNHDA, SQIVND (reference sequence). The length of the CDR3 is 15 residues.

The chain couples TRBV11-3 to TRBJ2-1; the D is unclear. The length of the CDR3 is 15 residues. The V and J ends lost 0 bases and 5 bases respectively, with 11 bases between them. Germline V CDR1 and CDR2: SGHNT, YENEEA. The CDR3 DNA is TGTGCCAGCAGCTTAGATGGGCTCAACAACAATGAGCAGTTCTTC. This translates into CASSLDGLNNNEQFF. Combining the CDR3 with reference TRBV11-3 and TRBJ2-1 gives the whole variable domain EAGVVQSPRYKIIEKKQPVAFWCNPISGHNTLYWYLQNLGQGPELLIRYENEEAVDDSQLPKDRFSAERLKGVDSTLKIQPAELGDSAVYLCASSLDGLNNNEQFFGPGTRLTVL.

The chain combines TRBV12-3 or TRBV12-4 with TRBJ2-2; TRBD1 or TRBD2 may be the D gene (6 bases each). The CDR3 sequence is 15 residues long. V was cut by 5 bases and J by 5 bases, with 15 bases left in between. The DNA of the CDR3 is TGTGCCAGCAGTCCCGCTGAGGGGGGTACCGGGGAGCTGTTTTTT. The encoded protein is CASSPAEGGTGELFF.

The chain has TRBV28 and TRBJ1-2; D uncertain. The length of the CDR3 is 12 residues. V lost 3 bases and J 5 bases, leaving 7 bases between the germline ends. Germline V gives CDR1 MDHEN, CDR2 SYDVKM. CDR3 amino acids: CASSFQAYGYTF. CDR3 nucleotides: TGTGCCAGCAGTTTCCAGGCTTATGGCTACACCTTC.

This clonotype came up a few times. The chain links TRBV28 to TRBJ2-7; 8 bases align to TRBD1. The CDR3 runs to 15 residues. The V gene's germline CDR1 is MDHEN and CDR2 SYDVKM. J was trimmed by 6 bases and V by 3 bases; bases with no gene match: 10. The CDR3 is CASSFAYRGKFEQYF. The CDR3 bases are TGTGCCAGCAGTTTTGCTTACAGGGGGAAGTTCGAGCAGTACTTC.

This sequence joins TRBV10-3 and TRBJ2-7; D is ambiguous. Between the trimmed V and J ends, which lost 8 bases and 4 bases, there was a span of 9 bases. Germline V CDR1 and CDR2: ENHRY, SYGVKD. This CDR3 spans 11 amino acids. Here the CDR3 DNA reads TGTGCCATCGGGGATTTTTACGAGCAGTACTTC. Protein: CAIGDFYEQYF.

The table lists this clonotype with a few counts. The V call is TRBV5-6, the J call TRBJ2-7, with D possibly being TRBD2 (5 bases). Germline CDR1 SGHDT, CDR2 YYEEEE. The CDR3 runs to 15 residues. The V and J ends lost 4 bases and 3 bases respectively, with 17 bases between them. The CDR3 region is CASSEPREIGYEQYF. The CDR3 DNA is TGTGCCAGCAGCGAACCGAGGGAAATAGGCTACGAGCAGTACTTC. Full variable domain (outside the CDR3, taken from reference TRBV5-6 and TRBJ2-7): DAGVTQSPTHLIKTRGQQVTLRCSPKSGHDTVSWYQQALGQGPQFIFQYYEEEERQRGNFPDRFSGHQFPNYSSELNVNALLLGDSALYLCASSEPREIGYEQYFGPGTRLTVT.

The sample holds a few counts of this clonotype. The chain couples TRBV20-1 to TRBJ2-1; 9 nucleotides match TRBD2. V dropped 1 base and J dropped 6; count of bases not matched to a gene: 7. The CDR3 totals 15 residues. Germline loops: CDR1 DFQATT, CDR2 SNEGSKA (reference sequence). The CDR3 DNA is TGCAGTGCTAGAGTTGGTAGCGGGAGACGCAATGAGCAGTTCTTC. It translates to CSARVGSGRRNEQFF.

Many counts were recorded for this clonotype. The chain combines TRBV6-2 or TRBV6-3 with TRBJ2-3; D might be TRBD1 or TRBD2, each matching 5 bases. Germline CDR1 MNHEY, CDR2 SVGEGT. The CDR3 totals 14 residues. The V end was cut by 5 bases, the J end by 5 bases, with 14 bases between. In DNA, the CDR3 is TGTGCCAGCAGTACGGGACCCCAAAGAGATACGCAGTATTTT. This codes for CASSTGPQRDTQYF.

The V call is TRBV5-1, the J call TRBJ2-3; unclear D gene. V was pared by 4 bases and J by 3 bases, with 18 bases between. Germline assignment: CDR1 SGHRS and CDR2 YFSETQ. CDR3 length: 16 amino acids. CDR3 sequence: CASSTGWVGPTDTQYF. CDR3 nucleotide sequence: TGCGCCAGCAGCACCGGTTGGGTCGGGCCTACAGATACGCAGTATTTT.

This clonotype appeared a few times. The chain is built from TRBV12-3 or TRBV12-4 and TRBJ2-7; 8 bases are a match to TRBD1. The CDR3 has 14 amino acids. The J segment lost 3 bases and the V segment lost 7 bases, leaving 8 bases of the junction unmatched. The CDR3 sequence: CASTLTGGHYEQYF. The DNA of the CDR3 is TGTGCCAGCACTCTCACAGGGGGTCACTACGAGCAGTACTTC.

This clonotype has ten or more counts. The chain recombines TRBV5-1 with TRBJ2-7, with TRBD1 identical over 7 bases. V was pared by 5 bases and J by 3 bases, with 8 bases of the junction left unmatched. The CDR3 extends over 14 amino acids. CDR1 SGHRS and CDR2 YFSETQ come from the germline V gene. The CDR3 spells CASRLDRADYEQYF. The CDR3 DNA follows: TGCGCCAGCAGATTAGACAGGGCTGACTACGAGCAGTACTTC.

This clonotype was observed many times. V is TRBV3-1 and J is TRBJ2-7; weak D call: TRBD2 (5 bases). The V end lost 2 bases, the J end lost 6 bases, and 17 bases lay between the germline ends. CDR3 size: 15 residues. Germline CDR1 is LGHDT and CDR2 is YNNKEL (reference sequence). The CDR3 nucleotides are TGTGCCAGCAGCCAATCCGCGGGCCCTGGCTCCGAGCAGTACTTC. Translating gives CASSQSAGPGSEQYF.